This T cell receptor (beta chain) was sequenced in a study of T cells in Graves' hyperthyroidism and ophthalmopathy. This clonotype has just a few counts. Based on clinical symptoms, serum thyroxine and TRAb, thyroid ultrasound and orbital computed tomography, diagnoses were reached. Fresh peripheral blood, approximately 10 ml, yielded the PBMCs. Researchers took RNA transcripts and amplified the TCR beta CDR3 regions from them. Using the HTBI primer set, a first-round RT-PCR was run on the TCR CDR3. A single record per CDR3 protein comes from TCRdb applying MiXCR to the multiplex PCR reads. The table records approximately 590,000 distinct CDR3 sequences, more than 15% of them present only once. This CDR3 spans 17 amino acids. Germline V gene lookup returns CDR1 SGHTA and CDR2 FQGTGA. V trimming: 8 bases; J trimming: 2 bases; junction bases outside the gene matches: 10.

The chain links TRBV7-3 to TRBJ2-3, with TRBD2 matching over 13 bases. The sample was blood. This sequence originates from a woman aged 30 to 39 with Graves' hyperthyroidism. The CDR3 bases are TGTGCCAGCGTTCGACTAGCGGGAGGCGAGTTCACAGATACGCAGTATTTT. Amino acid sequence: CASVRLAGGEFTDTQYF.